Listed here are 32 T cell receptor beta chains from one sample, sequenced in a study of blood T cell repertoires in COVID-19. Clones were sequenced by immunoSEQ multiplex PCR, and TCRdb holds only the in-frame ones, with some missing. The sample includes some 670,000 clones, approximately 90% of them seen just once. The material sequenced was peripheral blood. The receptors derive from a woman younger than 35 with acute or convalescent COVID-19.

This CDR3 is CAIMTSGNEQFF. The CDR3, as DNA: TGTGCCATTATGACTAGCGGAAATGAGCAGTTCTTC. This chain connects TRBV10-3 to TRBJ2-1; 9 bases match TRBD2. The germline CDR1 and CDR2 sequences are ENHRY and SYGVKD. The J segment lost 7 bases and the V segment lost 9 bases, leaving 4 bases of the junction unmatched. The CDR3 has 12 amino acids.

The chain recombines TRBV5-6 with TRBJ1-2; tentative D call: TRBD1 (5 bases). Trimming removed 0 bases from V and 5 bases from J, with 14 bases in between. Germline CDR1 and CDR2: SGHDT and YYEEEE. The CDR3 loop spans 15 amino acids. The CDR3 loop reads CASSLEGAVRYGYTF. The CDR3 coding sequence is TGTGCCAGCAGCTTGGAAGGGGCAGTCAGGTATGGCTACACCTTC.

This clone came up a few times. J is TRBJ2-1 and V is TRBV11-2; 9 bases map to TRBD1. The CDR3 has 14 amino acids. Trimming removed 3 bases from V and 4 bases from J; junction bases left unmatched: 1. CDR1 and CDR2 from the germline V gene are SGHAT and FQNNGV. The CDR3 DNA reads as TGTGCCAGCAGCTTTGGGACAGGGTACAATGAGCAGTTCTTC. It encodes CASSFGTGYNEQFF.

The rearrangement uses TRBV27 and TRBJ2-6; 7 nucleotides line up with TRBD2. Unmatched junction bases numbered 4, after V lost 5 bases and J lost 0 bases. This CDR3 is built from 16 residues. CDR1 and CDR2 (germline): MNHEY, SMNVEV (reference sequence). The CDR3 DNA reads as TGTGCCAGCAGTCCAGCGGGGAGCTCTGGGGCCAACGTCCTGACTTTC. This codes for CASSPAGSSGANVLTF.

V gene TRBV7-2 combines with J gene TRBJ2-6; 8 nucleotides line up with TRBD1. The germline V gene has CDR1 SGHTA and CDR2 FQGNSA. The CDR3 covers 15 residues. The trim removed 5 bases at V and 4 bases at J, leaving 4 bases unmatched. The CDR3 DNA reads TGTGCCAGCAGCACGACAGGGGCAGGGGCCAACGTCCTGACTTTC. Translating gives CASSTTGAGANVLTF.

The CDR3 region is CASSLSIQGAGQPQHF. The DNA of the CDR3 is TGTGCCAGCAGTTTATCGATACAGGGGGCCGGTCAGCCCCAGCATTTT. This chain uses TRBV27 with TRBJ1-5; 9 positions match TRBD1. With 0 bases clipped from V and 6 bases from J, the junction kept 6 bases outside the gene matches. This CDR3 region has 16 residues. Germline CDR1 and CDR2: MNHEY and SMNVEV (reference sequence).

The chain is built from TRBV12-3 or TRBV12-4 and TRBJ2-7; the D gene is possibly TRBD2 (5 bases). Trimming removed 6 bases at V and 3 bases at J, with 9 bases between. The CDR3 consists of 12 residues. The CDR3 DNA reads TGTGCCAGCAGCGGACTCCACTACGAGCAGTACTTC. This codes for CASSGLHYEQYF.

This clone has just a few counts. The J gene is TRBJ1-2, the V gene TRBV3-1 (or the pseudogene TRBV3-2); TRBD1 matches 8 bases. The trim removed 4 bases at V and 4 bases at J, leaving 5 bases unmatched. CDR3 length: 14 amino acids. Germline V gene lookup returns CDR1 LGHDT and CDR2 YNNKEL (reference sequence). CDR3: CASSPKTGVYGYTF. The CDR3, as DNA: TGTGCCAGCAGCCCAAAGACAGGGGTCTATGGCTACACCTTC.

The V call is TRBV7-2, the J call TRBJ1-1; possible D gene TRBD1, 6 bases. The germline V gene has CDR1 SGHTA and CDR2 FQGNSA. V lost 7 bases and J lost 6, with 15 bases in between. The CDR3 totals 13 residues. Written as DNA, the CDR3 is TGTGCCAGCATTGGTACAGGGCTGGCTGAAGCTTTCTTT. This encodes CASIGTGLAEAFF.

This clone was seen a few times. V usage is TRBV6-6 and J usage is TRBJ1-5, with TRBD1 identical over 7 bases. The CDR3 runs to 14 residues. CDR1 MNHNY and CDR2 SVGAGI come from the germline V gene (reference sequence). J lost 7 bases, V lost 6 bases, and 9 bases had no gene match. CDR3 amino acids: CASRNQGGTQPQHF. The CDR3 nucleotides are TGTGCCAGCAGAAATCAGGGGGGTACCCAGCCCCAGCATTTT.

For the CDR3, the DNA is TGCGCCAGCAGCCTACAGACAGGTTCTGGAAACACCATATATTTT. The encoded protein is CASSLQTGSGNTIYF. V gene TRBV5-1 combines with J gene TRBJ1-3; D perhaps matches TRBD1 (6 bases). Deletions cut 4 bases from V and 1 base from J, with 12 bases between. The germline V gene encodes CDR1 SGHRS and CDR2 YFSETQ. The CDR3 sequence is 15 residues long. Drawing the rest from reference TRBV5-1 and TRBJ1-3, the complete variable domain is KAGVTQTPRYLIKTRGQQVTLSCSPISGHRSVSWYQQTPGQGLQFLFEYFSETQRNKGNFPGRFSGRQFSNSRSEMNVSTLELGDSALYLCASSLQTGSGNTIYFGEGSWLTVV.

The chain is built from TRBV7-9 and TRBJ2-1; 8 bases line up with TRBD2. The length of the CDR3 is 16 residues. Germline-derived CDR1 and CDR2 are SEHNR and FQNEAQ (reference sequence). Trimming took 3 bases from V and 9 from J; bases not matched to a gene: 13. CDR3 region: CASSFISGGLPGEQFF. The CDR3 DNA is TGTGCCAGCAGCTTCATCAGCGGGGGCCTACCGGGTGAGCAGTTCTTC.

This chain joins TRBV30 and TRBJ1-1; possible D gene TRBD1, 5 bases. The CDR3 runs to 15 residues. The germline CDR1 and CDR2 sequences are GTSNPN and SVGIG (reference sequence). Trimming removed 0 bases from V and 0 bases from J, with 11 bases in between. The CDR3 spells CAWSVRAGMNTEAFF. In DNA, the CDR3 is TGTGCCTGGAGTGTAAGGGCAGGGATGAACACTGAAGCTTTCTTT.

The chain employs TRBV5-5 and TRBJ2-2; TRBD1 is a possible D gene (6 bases). This CDR3 is 17 amino acids long. The V gene's germline CDR1 is SGHKS and CDR2 YYEKEE (reference sequence). The germline V and J ends were trimmed by 2 bases and 0 bases, with 14 bases remaining between them. CDR3 residues: CASSFGPGATNTGELFF. CDR3 sequence (DNA): TGTGCCAGCAGCTTTGGTCCAGGGGCAACGAACACCGGGGAGCTGTTTTTT. Full variable domain (remainder filled in from reference TRBV5-5 and TRBJ2-2): DAGVTQSPTHLIKTRGQQVTLRCSPISGHKSVSWYQQVLGQGPQFIFQYYEKEERGRGNFPDRFSARQFPNYSSELNVNALLLGDSALYLCASSFGPGATNTGELFFGEGSRLTVL.

The chain recombines TRBV5-6 with TRBJ2-1; the D gene is possibly TRBD2 (5 bases). The germline V gene has CDR1 SGHDT and CDR2 YYEEEE. V lost 2 bases and J lost 4, with 13 bases in between. The CDR3 loop spans 15 amino acids. CDR3 sequence: CASSFYLAVYNEQFF. CDR3 nucleotide sequence: TGTGCCAGCAGCTTCTACCTAGCAGTTTACAATGAGCAGTTCTTC.

The J gene is TRBJ1-1, the V gene TRBV27; D might be TRBD1 (6 bases). The CDR3 is 13 residues long. Trimming left V 6 bases short and J 4 bases short, with 12 bases between. CDR1 is MNHEY, CDR2 SMNVEV, per germline (reference sequence). CDR3 nucleotides: TGTGCCAGCAGACCCGGACAGACCACTGAAGCTTTCTTT. This sequence encodes CASRPGQTTEAFF.

This clone was observed once. The chain employs TRBV7-3 and TRBJ1-1, with TRBD1 matching over 9 bases. CDR1 and CDR2 (germline): SGHTA, FQGTGA. This CDR3 contains 14 residues. J gave up 1 base and V 5 bases, and 2 bases lay outside the gene matches. CDR3 sequence: CASSRQGENTEAFF. Written as DNA, the CDR3 is TGTGCCAGCAGCAGACAGGGGGAGAACACTGAAGCTTTCTTT.

The chain is built from TRBV30 and TRBJ1-6; 7 nucleotides agree with TRBD1. The V gene's germline CDR1 is GTSNPN and CDR2 SVGIG (reference sequence). V was pared by 8 bases and J by 9 bases, with 7 bases of the junction left unmatched. The CDR3 runs to 12 residues. CDR3 nucleotide sequence: TGTGCCCAACAGGGGAAGGGTTCACCCCTCCACTTT. The encoded protein is CAQQGKGSPLHF.

The chain carries TRBV6-1 and TRBJ1-1, with D hard to call. V lost 2 bases to trimming and J lost 0 bases, with 10 bases between them. The germline gives CDR1 MNHNS, CDR2 SASEGT. The CDR3 runs to 15 residues. For the CDR3, the DNA is TGTGCCAGCAGTGAAACAGCTGAGTTGAACACTGAAGCTTTCTTT. Translated: CASSETAELNTEAFF.

The chain combines TRBV7-9 with TRBJ2-7, with 11 bases matching TRBD1. Germline loops: CDR1 SEHNR, CDR2 FQNEAQ (reference sequence). The CDR3 totals 13 residues. V was pared by 5 bases and J by 4 bases, with 1 base of the junction left unmatched. CDR3 protein: CASSRDRGYEQYF. For the CDR3, the DNA is TGTGCCAGCAGCCGGGACAGGGGGTACGAGCAGTACTTC.

J is TRBJ1-4 and V is TRBV18, with 8 bases fitting TRBD1. The CDR3 covers 15 residues. Trimming at V came to 3 bases and at J to 7 bases, leaving 7 bases not matched to a gene. The germline V gene has CDR1 KGHSH and CDR2 LQKENI. The CDR3 here is CASSPPDRGSEKLFF. CDR3 nucleotides: TGTGCCAGCTCACCCCCCGACAGGGGATCTGAAAAACTGTTTTTT.

The chain uses TRBV24-1 and TRBJ2-1; D is ambiguous. Germline CDR1 is KGHDR and CDR2 is SFDVKD. CDR3 size: 15 residues. V gave up 4 bases and J gave up 8 bases, with 17 bases separating them. In DNA, the CDR3 is TGTGCCACCAGTGACCGCGCCAATCCTATGGATGAGCAGTTCTTC. As protein: CATSDRANPMDEQFF.

This clone was seen a handful of times. The CDR3 spells CAWSPGTGGYGYTF. For the CDR3, the DNA is TGTGCCTGGAGTCCCGGGACAGGGGGCTATGGCTACACCTTC. J is TRBJ1-2 and V is TRBV30; 11 bases map to TRBD1. CDR1 and CDR2 (germline): GTSNPN, SVGIG (reference sequence). J lost 4 bases, V lost 2 bases, and 3 bases had no gene match. The CDR3 has 14 residues. The whole variable domain, filled in from reference TRBV30 and TRBJ1-2, reads SQTIHQWPATLVQPVGSPLSLECTVEGTSNPNLYWYRQAAGRGLQLLFYSVGIGQISSEVPQNLSASRPQDRQFILSSKKLLLSDSGFYLCAWSPGTGGYGYTFGSGTRLTVV.

Remarks on this clone: Other DNA variants within this sample encode the same CDR3. The rearrangement joins TRBV12-3 or TRBV12-4 to TRBJ1-2; D uncertain. The V end was cut by 3 bases, the J end by 2 bases, with 7 bases between. CDR3 size: 13 residues. CDR3 sequence: CASSLSGNYGYTF. In DNA, the CDR3 is TGTGCCAGCAGTTTGTCAGGAAACTATGGCTACACCTTC.

V usage is TRBV6-5 and J usage is TRBJ2-7; D is ambiguous. Trimming removed 0 bases from V and 2 bases from J, with 11 bases in between. The CDR3 contains 15 residues. Germline V gene lookup returns CDR1 MNHEY and CDR2 SVGAGI. In DNA form, the CDR3 reads TGTGCCAGCAGTTACTCCGGCAGAACTACCTACGAGCAGTACTTC. Its protein product is CASSYSGRTTYEQYF.

This clone appeared a single time. The chain uses TRBV7-6 and TRBJ2-2; 10 bases fit TRBD2. The V gene end was trimmed by 1 base and the J gene end by 4 bases; junction bases not matched to a gene: 6. The CDR3 is made up of 17 amino acids. Germline lookup yields CDR1 SGHVS and CDR2 FNYEAQ. The CDR3: CASSLVPPSGGTGELFF. The CDR3 bases are TGTGCCAGCAGCTTAGTCCCTCCTAGCGGGGGCACCGGGGAGCTGTTTTTT.

Only a few counts were recorded for this clone. CDR3: CASSRGGRDNQPQHF. The CDR3 coding sequence is TGCGCCAGCAGCAGGGGGGGCAGAGACAATCAGCCCCAGCATTTT. The chain recombines TRBV5-1 with TRBJ1-5, with D possibly matching TRBD1 (6 bases). The length of the CDR3 is 15 residues. Trimming cost V 4 bases and J 3 bases, with 14 bases left between them. Germline lookup yields CDR1 SGHRS and CDR2 YFSETQ.

V is TRBV7-9 and J is TRBJ1-2; TRBD1 matches at 10 bases. The CDR3 sequence is 14 residues long. CDR1 is SEHNR, CDR2 FQNEAQ, per germline (reference sequence). After removal of 5 bases from V and 4 bases from J, the junction contained 4 bases not matched to a gene. The CDR3 nucleotides are TGTGCCAGCAGCCTGGGACAGGGGACCTATGGCTACACCTTC. It codes for CASSLGQGTYGYTF.

The genes are TRBV5-1 and TRBJ2-1; D gene unclear. The CDR3 covers 13 residues. Germline V gene data show CDR1 as SGHRS and CDR2 as YFSETQ. Trimming stripped 0 bases from V and 9 bases from J, with 10 bases between. DNA for the CDR3: TGCGCCAGCAGCTTGGCCGAGTCAGGTGAGCAGTTCTTC. Translation gives CASSLAESGEQFF. Complete variable domain (other parts from reference TRBV5-1 and TRBJ2-1): KAGVTQTPRYLIKTRGQQVTLSCSPISGHRSVSWYQQTPGQGLQFLFEYFSETQRNKGNFPGRFSGRQFSNSRSEMNVSTLELGDSALYLCASSLAESGEQFFGPGTRLTVL.

The rearrangement links TRBV5-1 to TRBJ1-1, with TRBD1 as a possible D gene (5 bases). The CDR3 runs 14 residues. The germline V gene encodes CDR1 SGHRS and CDR2 YFSETQ. V was cut by 4 bases and J by 5 bases, with 15 bases left in between. The CDR3, as DNA: TGCGCCAGCAGCCTCCGGGGGGTAGAGACTGAAGCTTTCTTT. It codes for CASSLRGVETEAFF.

The genes are TRBV7-7 and TRBJ2-1; TRBD2 agrees at 8 bases. Germline values: CDR1 SSHAT, CDR2 FNYEAQ (reference sequence). The CDR3 loop spans 14 amino acids. The V segment lost 4 bases and the J segment 7 bases; nucleotides outside the gene matches: 6. The CDR3 loop is CASSSGTSLNEQFF. Here the CDR3 DNA reads TGTGCCAGCAGCTCGGGGACTAGTTTGAATGAGCAGTTCTTC. The full variable domain, completed using reference TRBV7-7 and TRBJ2-1, is GAGVSQSPRYKVTKRGQDVTLRCDPISSHATLYWYQQALGQGPEFLTYFNYEAQPDKSGLPSDRFSAERPEGSISTLTIQRTEQRDSAMYRCASSSGTSLNEQFFGPGTRLTVL.

This clone was observed a single time. The CDR3 region has the DNA TGCGCCAGCAGCCCCCAGGAGGTGGCGAACACCGGGGAGCTGTTTTTT. It encodes CASSPQEVANTGELFF. The genes are TRBV4-1 and TRBJ2-2, with TRBD2 as a possible D gene (5 bases). The V gene's germline CDR1 is MGHRA and CDR2 YSYEKL. The CDR3 contains 16 residues. Trimming took off 4 bases at V and 0 bases at J, with 12 bases between the two ends.